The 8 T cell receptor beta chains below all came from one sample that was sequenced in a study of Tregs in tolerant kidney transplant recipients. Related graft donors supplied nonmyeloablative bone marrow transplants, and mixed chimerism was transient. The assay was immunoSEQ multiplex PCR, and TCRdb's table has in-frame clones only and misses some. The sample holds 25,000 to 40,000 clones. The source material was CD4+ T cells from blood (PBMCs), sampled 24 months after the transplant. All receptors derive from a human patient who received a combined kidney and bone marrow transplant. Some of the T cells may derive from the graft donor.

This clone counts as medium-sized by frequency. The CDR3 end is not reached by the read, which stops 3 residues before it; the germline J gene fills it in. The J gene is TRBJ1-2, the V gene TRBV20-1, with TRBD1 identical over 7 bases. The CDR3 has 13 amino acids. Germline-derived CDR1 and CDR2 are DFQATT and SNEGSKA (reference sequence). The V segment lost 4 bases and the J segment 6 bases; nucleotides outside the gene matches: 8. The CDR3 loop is CSAKPGGLHGYTF. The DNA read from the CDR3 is TGCAGTGCTAAGCCAGGGGGATTGCATGGC.

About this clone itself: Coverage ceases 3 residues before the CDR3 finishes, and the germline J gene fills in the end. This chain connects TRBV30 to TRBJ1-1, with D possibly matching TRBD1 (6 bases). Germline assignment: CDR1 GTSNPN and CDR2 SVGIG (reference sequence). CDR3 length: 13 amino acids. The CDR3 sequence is CAWSGDIGGFAFF. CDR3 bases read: TGTGCCTGGAGTGGGGACATCGGGGGGTTC.

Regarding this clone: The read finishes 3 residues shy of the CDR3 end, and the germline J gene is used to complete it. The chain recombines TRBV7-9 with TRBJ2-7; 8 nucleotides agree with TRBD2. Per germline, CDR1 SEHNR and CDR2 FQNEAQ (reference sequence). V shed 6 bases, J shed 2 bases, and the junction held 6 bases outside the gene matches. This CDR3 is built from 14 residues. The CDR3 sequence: CASSVTSGAYEQYF. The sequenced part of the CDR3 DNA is TGTGCCAGCAGTGTCACTAGCGGAGCCTACGAG.

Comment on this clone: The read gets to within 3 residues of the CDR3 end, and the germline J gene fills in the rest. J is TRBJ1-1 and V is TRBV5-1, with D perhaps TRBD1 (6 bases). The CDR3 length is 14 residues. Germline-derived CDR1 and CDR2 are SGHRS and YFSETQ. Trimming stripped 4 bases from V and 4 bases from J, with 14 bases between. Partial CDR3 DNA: TGCGCCAGCAGCATGGACACCAGGGGCACTGAA. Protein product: CASSMDTRGTE. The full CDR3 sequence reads CASSMDTRGTEAFF. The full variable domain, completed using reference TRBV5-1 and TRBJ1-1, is KAGVTQTPRYLIKTRGQQVTLSCSPISGHRSVSWYQQTPGQGLQFLFEYFSETQRNKGNFPGRFSGRQFSNSRSEMNVSTLELGDSALYLCASSMDTRGTEAFFGQGTRLTVV.

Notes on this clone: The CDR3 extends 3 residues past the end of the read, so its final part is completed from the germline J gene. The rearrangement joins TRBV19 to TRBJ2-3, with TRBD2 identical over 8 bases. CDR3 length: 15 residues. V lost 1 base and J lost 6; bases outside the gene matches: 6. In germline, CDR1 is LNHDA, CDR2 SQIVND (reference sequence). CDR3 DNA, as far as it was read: TGTGCCAGTAGTATAGGGTTAGCGGGATATGATACG. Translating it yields CASSIGLAGYDT. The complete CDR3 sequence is CASSIGLAGYDTQYF.

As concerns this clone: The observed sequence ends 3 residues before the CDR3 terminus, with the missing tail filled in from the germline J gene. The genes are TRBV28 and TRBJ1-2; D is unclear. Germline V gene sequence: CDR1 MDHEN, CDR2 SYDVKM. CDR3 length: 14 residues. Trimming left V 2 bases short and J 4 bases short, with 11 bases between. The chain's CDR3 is CASSLTRDFYGYTF. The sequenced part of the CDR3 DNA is TGTGCCAGCAGTTTAACGCGGGATTTCTATGGC.

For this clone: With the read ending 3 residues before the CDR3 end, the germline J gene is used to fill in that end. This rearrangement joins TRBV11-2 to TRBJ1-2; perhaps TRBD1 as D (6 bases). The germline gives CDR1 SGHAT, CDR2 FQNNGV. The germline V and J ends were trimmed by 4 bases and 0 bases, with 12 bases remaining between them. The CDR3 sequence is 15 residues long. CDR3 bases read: TGTGCCAGCAGCTCACTAGGGGGTTCTAACTATGGC. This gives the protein CASSSLGGSNYG. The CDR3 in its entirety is CASSSLGGSNYGYTF.

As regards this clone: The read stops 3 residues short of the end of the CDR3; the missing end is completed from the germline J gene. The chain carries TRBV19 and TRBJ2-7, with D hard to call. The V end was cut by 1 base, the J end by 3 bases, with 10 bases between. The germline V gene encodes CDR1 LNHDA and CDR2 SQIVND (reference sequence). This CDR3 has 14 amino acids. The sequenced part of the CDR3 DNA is TGTGCCAGTAGTATAGTGGCCCAGAGCTACGAG. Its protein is CASSIVAQSYE. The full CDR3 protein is CASSIVAQSYEQYF.